This T cell receptor beta chain was documented in a study of cytomegalovirus exposure and HLA in healthy donors. At the level of the study: HLA-typed donors were the source of roughly 80 million unique TCRs held in an early data release. Clustering assigned approximately 78% of the approximately 370 genotyped donors to the Caucasian-associated ancestry cluster. Regarding the study as a whole: CMV serostatus was the only recorded immune exposure for donors.

Regarding this clone: Its matching antigen is unknown.

PCR involved 60 Vbeta and 13 Jbeta primers. TCRdb keeps only in-frame clones here, not all; method: immunoSEQ multiplex PCR. Of about 72,000 clones in the sample, more than 75% were seen once. Germline-derived CDR1 and CDR2 are LNHDA and SQIVND (reference sequence). V lost 6 bases to trimming and J lost 3 bases; unmatched junction nucleotides: 13. The CDR3 length is 17 residues. The receptor was isolated from a man between 18 and 35 years old in good health and CMV-seronegative. Sequencing used PBMCs. J is TRBJ1-5 and V is TRBV19; 8 bases line up with TRBD1. The CDR3 DNA is TGTGCCAGTAGCAGGATCCGGGACAGGTTTCTCAATCAGCCCCAGCATTTT. Its translation: CASSRIRDRFLNQPQHF.